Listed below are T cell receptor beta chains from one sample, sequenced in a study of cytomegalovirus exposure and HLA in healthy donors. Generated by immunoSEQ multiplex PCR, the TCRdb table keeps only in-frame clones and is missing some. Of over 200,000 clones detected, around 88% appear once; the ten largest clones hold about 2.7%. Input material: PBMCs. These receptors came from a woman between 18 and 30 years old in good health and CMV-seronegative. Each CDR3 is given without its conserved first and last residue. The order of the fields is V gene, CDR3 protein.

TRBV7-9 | ATAPGASTGELF
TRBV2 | ASSGDRGYYGYT
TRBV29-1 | SVAPPGLAGATGELF
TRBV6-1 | ASRRTADTQY
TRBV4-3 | ASSPTRREKLF
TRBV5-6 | ASSPGDRYTGELF
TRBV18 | ASSPENIEKLF
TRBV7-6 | ASSLGQGPAFEQY
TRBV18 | ASSPPAGYPSYEQY
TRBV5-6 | ASSFSTGGSEAF
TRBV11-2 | ASSIMNTEAF
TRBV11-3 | ASSQTSGVYNEQF
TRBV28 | ASSPPPVPHNEQF
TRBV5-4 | ASSSRGRFQDTQY
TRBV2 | ASAVGVIKTDTQY
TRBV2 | ASKRTGAGEKLF
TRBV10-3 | AISWTVQETQY
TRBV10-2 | ASSRGTGELF
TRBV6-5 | ASSYSGDLTGYT
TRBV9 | ASSARPWDYGYT
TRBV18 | ASSPAIPMFSGLSYTYEQY
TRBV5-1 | ASSFGDRGGYT
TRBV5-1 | ASSPRDRTYNEQF
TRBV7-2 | ASSLDRASSYNEQF
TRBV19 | ATQGVRSYNEQF
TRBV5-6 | ASSLDWDNEQF
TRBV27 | ASSPPGSGTYEQY
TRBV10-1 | ASSESILGAAKETQY
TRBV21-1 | ASSKGQYLSYEQY
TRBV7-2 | ASSPTSGTGELF
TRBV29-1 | SALGTREGNEQF
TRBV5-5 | ASSLSLLGPANEKLF
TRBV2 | ASSSGLAGSYEQY
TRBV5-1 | ASSLSGTGGQPQH
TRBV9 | ASSPRQNTGELF
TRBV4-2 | ASSQGSLGPGSAYEQY
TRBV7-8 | ASSLLLAGYYEQY
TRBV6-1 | ASQSSILMNTEAF
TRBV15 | ATSRGARDEQY
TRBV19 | ASSMFRTGYDQPQH
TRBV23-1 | APGVKVREGLNTGELF
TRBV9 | ASSVGQGTLNEKLF
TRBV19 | ASRSKVRVGYT
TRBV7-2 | ASSLLDGIQETQY
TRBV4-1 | ASSPPGSDQPQH